Presented here are 28 T cell receptor beta chains from one specimen sequenced in a study of vaccination and CD4 T cells after COVID-19. Indicated treatment: roughly 10-day PBMC culture with coronavirus spike peptide pools or control peptides (ViraFEST assay). The antigens for these receptors are not known. Once obtained from cultured CD4+ T cells, the DNA was sequenced using the Oncomine TCR Beta short-read assay. TCRdb re-derived calls from the PCR reads in MiXCR, one entry per CDR3 protein. Among around 20,000 distinct CDR3 sequences listed, roughly two fifths were seen once. The source was CD4+ T cells from blood, cultured in vitro, collected after SARS-CoV-2 vaccination. The receptors were gathered from a human donor who had recovered from COVID-19.

In its sample, this clonotype was seen a few times. V usage is TRBV6-2 or TRBV6-3 and J usage is TRBJ2-1; 7 positions match TRBD2. Looked up from germline, CDR1 is MNHEY and CDR2 is SVGEGT. The CDR3 is 12 residues long. The V segment lost 0 bases and the J segment 15 bases; nucleotides outside the gene matches: 5. CDR3 residues: CASSYSAGLPFF. The CDR3 DNA reads as TGTGCCAGCAGTTACTCAGCGGGACTACCGTTCTTC.

This clonotype was detected only a few times. CDR3 loop: CASSQDRGRETQYF. CDR3 bases: TGTGCCAGCAGCCAAGACAGGGGGCGAGAGACCCAGTACTTC. The chain links TRBV7-7 to TRBJ2-5, with 10 nucleotides matching TRBD1. The CDR3 loop spans 14 amino acids. Germline V lookup: CDR1 SSHAT, CDR2 FNYEAQ (reference sequence). V trimming: 5 bases; J trimming: 4 bases; junction bases outside the gene matches: 4.

This clonotype was observed a handful of times. The chain carries TRBV27 and TRBJ2-3; 12 bases line up with TRBD1. Germline CDR1 is MNHEY and CDR2 is SMNVEV (reference sequence). J lost 5 bases, V lost 7 bases, and 10 bases had no gene match. This CDR3 contains 16 residues. In nucleotides, the CDR3 is TGTGCCAGCACCTCCGGGACAGGGGGCTTCAGAGATACGCAGTATTTT. Its protein is CASTSGTGGFRDTQYF.

The rearrangement links TRBV4-1 to TRBJ1-1; D may be TRBD1 (5 bases). Germline V gene data show CDR1 as MGHRA and CDR2 as YSYEKL. Trimming took off 6 bases at V and 2 bases at J, with 19 bases between the two ends. CDR3 length: 16 residues. The CDR3: CASSQNIGAENTEAFF. CDR3 sequence (DNA): TGCGCCAGCAGTCAAAATATCGGGGCGGAAAACACTGAAGCTTTCTTT.

This clonotype was detected a few times. The CDR3 nucleotides read TGTGCCAGCAGTCCTACTGGAGGGAGCTCCTACAATGAGCAGTTCTTC. Translating it yields CASSPTGGSSYNEQFF. The chain links TRBV7-6 to TRBJ2-1; D possibly corresponds to TRBD2 (6 bases). The CDR3 length is 16 residues. CDR1 and CDR2 (germline): SGHVS, FNYEAQ. V lost 6 bases and J 0 bases, leaving 15 bases between the germline ends.

This clonotype occurred a few times. The chain has TRBV27 and TRBJ2-5; the D call may be TRBD1 or TRBD2 (5 bases each). There are 18 residues in the CDR3. The germline gives CDR1 MNHEY, CDR2 SMNVEV (reference sequence). Trimming pared 0 bases from V and 1 base from J, leaving 18 bases between. CDR3 sequence (DNA): TGTGCCAGCAGTTTATCGGCCCCTACCCTCGGGGCCCAAGAGACCCAGTACTTC. Translating it yields CASSLSAPTLGAQETQYF.

The gene calls are TRBV7-9 and TRBJ2-3, with TRBD1 matching 9 bases. Germline CDR1 SEHNR, CDR2 FQNEAQ (reference sequence). The CDR3 is 14 residues long. After removal of 5 bases from V and 8 bases from J, the junction contained 8 bases not matched to a gene. For the CDR3, the DNA is TGTGCCAGCAGCCAAGGACAGGGGTGGGGTACGCAGTATTTT. Protein product: CASSQGQGWGTQYF.

The chain is built from TRBV20-1 and TRBJ2-2; D possibly matches TRBD1 or TRBD2 (6 bases each). Trimming stripped 3 bases from V and 4 bases from J, with 15 bases between. Germline V gives CDR1 DFQATT, CDR2 SNEGSKA (reference sequence). The CDR3 totals 15 residues. The CDR3 DNA reads as TGCAGTGCTAGGGGTGGGGGGCCGGGCACCGGGGAGCTGTTTTTT. The encoded protein is CSARGGGPGTGELFF.

This clonotype has just a few counts. V is TRBV7-2 and J is TRBJ1-2; unclear D gene. V lost 1 base and J 7 bases, leaving 4 bases between the germline ends. The V gene's germline CDR1 is SGHTA and CDR2 FQGNSA. CDR3 length equals 11 residues. The CDR3 DNA sequence: TGTGCCAGCAGCTTAGATGGTGGCTACACCTTC. Translation: CASSLDGGYTF.

Of note for this clonotype: At one of its ends the junction is not consistent with the germline gene, which may arise from a read error. The chain recombines TRBV18 with TRBJ1-6; D remains unclear. The CDR3 runs 15 residues. CDR1 KGHSH and CDR2 LQKENI come from the germline V gene. CDR3 DNA sequence: TGTGCCAGCTCACCAATTTCCGGAAGGGATTCGCCCCTCCACTTT. Its translation is CASSPISGRDSPLHF.

This clonotype was detected a few times. The chain carries TRBV19 and TRBJ1-5; possibly TRBD1 for D (5 bases). Germline CDR1 LNHDA, CDR2 SQIVND (reference sequence). The V end lost 7 bases, the J end lost 4 bases, and 17 bases lay between the germline ends. This CDR3 has 15 amino acids. DNA for the CDR3: TGTGCCAGTAACACCGGACCTGACAGTAATCAGCCCCAGCATTTT. Amino acids: CASNTGPDSNQPQHF.

The V call is TRBV10-3, the J call TRBJ1-1; D possibly corresponds to TRBD1 (6 bases). From germline, CDR1 is ENHRY and CDR2 SYGVKD. V lost 10 bases, J lost 0 bases, and 15 bases lay in between. The CDR3 contains 14 residues. Written as DNA, the CDR3 is TGTGCCACGCTCAGGACAGAACTGAACACTGAAGCTTTCTTT. Its translation is CATLRTELNTEAFF.

The chain uses TRBV20-1 and TRBJ2-7; 11 bases agree with TRBD2. The CDR3 is made up of 16 amino acids. Germline trimming cut 1 base from V and 6 bases from J; bases unmatched to any gene: 11. Germline V lookup: CDR1 DFQATT, CDR2 SNEGSKA (reference sequence). CDR3 DNA: TGCAGTGCTAGAGGACTAGCGGGACTTACTAATGGCGAGCAGTACTTC. It specifies CSARGLAGLTNGEQYF.

The chain links TRBV7-2 to TRBJ1-1; D remains ambiguous. V dropped 5 bases and J dropped 10 bases, with 17 bases sitting between them. The germline gives CDR1 SGHTA, CDR2 FQGNSA. The CDR3 spans 13 residues. In nucleotides, the CDR3 is TGTGCCAGCAGCAAAGCGAGAGCCAGCGGAGCTTTCTTT. Translation: CASSKARASGAFF.

The genes are TRBV10-3 and TRBJ2-3, with D possibly matching TRBD2 (5 bases). Germline CDR1 and CDR2: ENHRY and SYGVKD. The CDR3 is 11 residues long. With 6 bases removed from V and 5 bases from J, the gap between germline ends came to 6 bases. This CDR3 reads CAISGLDTQYF. CDR3 sequence (DNA): TGTGCCATCAGCGGACTAGATACGCAGTATTTT.

This clonotype has only one observation. The CDR3 loop reads CASSLGGQGGSNEKLFF. The DNA for the CDR3 is TGTGCCAGCAGTTTAGGGGGACAGGGGGGAAGTAATGAAAAACTGTTTTTT. The genes are TRBV27 and TRBJ1-4, with 11 bases fitting TRBD1. Germline CDR1 and CDR2: MNHEY and SMNVEV (reference sequence). V dropped 2 bases and J dropped 4; count of bases not matched to a gene: 6. The CDR3 has 17 amino acids.

The CDR3 protein is CASSRWGTSGGNTDTQYF. DNA of the CDR3: TGTGCCAGCAGTCGGTGGGGGACTAGCGGGGGTAACACAGATACGCAGTATTTT. The chain has TRBV6-1 and TRBJ2-3; 14 bases map to TRBD2. From germline, CDR1 is MNHNS and CDR2 SASEGT. The V and J ends lost 5 bases and 2 bases, in that order; junction bases with no gene match: 9. The length of the CDR3 is 18 residues.

This clonotype appeared a few times. The chain combines TRBV6-1 with TRBJ2-1; D remains ambiguous. Trimming shortened V by 6 bases and J by 6 bases, and 15 bases separated the two germline ends. Germline V gives CDR1 MNHNS, CDR2 SASEGT. The CDR3 contains 14 residues. This CDR3 reads CASRQDPTGNEQFF. The CDR3 bases are TGTGCCAGCAGGCAGGACCCGACGGGCAATGAGCAGTTCTTC.

The chain combines TRBV11-3 with TRBJ2-5; TRBD2 matches 7 bases. This CDR3 has 15 amino acids. Germline V CDR1 and CDR2: SGHNT, YENEEA. V was clipped by 5 bases and J by 4 bases; unmatched bases: 10. In DNA form, the CDR3 reads TGTGCCAGCAGCCTCCGCGGACTAGGCGGAGAGACCCAGTACTTC. Amino acids: CASSLRGLGGETQYF.

This chain joins TRBV7-2 and TRBJ2-5, with 9 bases fitting TRBD1. The V gene's germline CDR1 is SGHTA and CDR2 FQGNSA. The trim removed 4 bases at V and 7 bases at J, leaving 7 bases unmatched. This CDR3 spans 14 amino acids. CDR3 sequence reads: CASSSQKGQGTQYF. The CDR3 DNA reads TGTGCCAGCAGCTCCCAGAAGGGACAGGGGACCCAGTACTTC.

The V and J genes are TRBV6-2 or TRBV6-3 and TRBJ2-1, with 9 bases matching TRBD2. The CDR3 covers 16 residues. After removal of 6 bases from V and 7 bases from J, the junction contained 13 bases not matched to a gene. Per the germline V gene, CDR1 is MNHEY and CDR2 is SVGEGT. CDR3 amino acids: CASSRMAGGRGNEQFF. In DNA, the CDR3 is TGTGCCAGCAGCCGGATGGCGGGGGGGCGTGGGAATGAGCAGTTCTTC.

The V call is TRBV20-1, the J call TRBJ1-3; D gene ambiguous. Between the trimmed V and J ends, which lost 2 bases and 8 bases, there was a span of 16 bases. Per the germline V gene, CDR1 is DFQATT and CDR2 is SNEGSKA (reference sequence). This CDR3 region has 14 residues. The CDR3 DNA is TGCAGTGCTAGATTGGGTCTAAACCGGGACACCATATATTTT. It codes for CSARLGLNRDTIYF.

The chain employs TRBV30 and TRBJ1-2, with a tentative D call TRBD1 (6 bases). The V end was cut by 3 bases, the J end by 7 bases, with 18 bases between. This CDR3 is built from 14 residues. In germline, CDR1 is GTSNPN, CDR2 SVGIG (reference sequence). The CDR3 sequence: CAWSGTGRSGGYTF. The DNA of the CDR3 is TGTGCCTGGAGCGGCACAGGGCGCAGTGGTGGCTACACCTTC.

This clonotype was seen only a few times. The V gene is TRBV7-9, the J gene TRBJ2-7; D perhaps matches TRBD1 (6 bases). CDR3 length: 15 amino acids. Per the germline V gene, CDR1 is SEHNR and CDR2 is FQNEAQ (reference sequence). Between the trimmed V and J ends, which lost 5 bases and 7 bases, there was a span of 21 bases. The CDR3 loop reads CASSQPTGVFTEQYF. The CDR3 coding sequence is TGTGCCAGCAGCCAGCCGACAGGCGTCTTCACGGAGCAGTACTTC.

The chain recombines TRBV7-2 with TRBJ2-2; 10 nucleotides agree with TRBD2. The CDR3 has 14 amino acids. Per the germline V gene, CDR1 is SGHTA and CDR2 is FQGNSA. V was pared by 8 bases and J by 5 bases, with 5 bases of the junction left unmatched. CDR3 coding DNA: TGTGCCAGCGCTAGCGGGAGTAGAACCGGGGAGCTGTTTTTT. Its protein is CASASGSRTGELFF.

The chain couples TRBV28 to TRBJ2-3, with TRBD2 matching over 7 bases. CDR3 size: 14 residues. Germline trimming cut 11 bases from V and 7 bases from J; bases unmatched to any gene: 15. CDR1 is MDHEN and CDR2 is SYDVKM in the germline V gene. CDR3: CAGRGGGSMNTQYF. CDR3 in DNA: TGTGCCGGCCGTGGAGGCGGGAGCATGAATACGCAGTATTTT.

This chain joins TRBV28 and TRBJ2-7; TRBD1 is a possible D gene (5 bases). V lost 7 bases to trimming and J lost 2 bases, with 18 bases between them. The length of the CDR3 is 15 residues. Germline CDR1 MDHEN, CDR2 SYDVKM. In DNA, the CDR3 is TGTGCCAGCACCACGCTGGCAGGGCGGACCTACGAGCAGTACTTC. This translates into CASTTLAGRTYEQYF.

This CDR3 reads CASGSGFSGANVLTF. The CDR3 DNA sequence: TGTGCCAGCGGGAGCGGGTTCTCTGGGGCCAACGTCCTGACTTTC. This rearrangement joins TRBV2 to TRBJ2-6; maybe TRBD2 (6 bases). Germline assignment: CDR1 SNHLY and CDR2 FYNNEI. V lost 8 bases to trimming and J lost 0 bases, with 11 bases between them. This CDR3 is built from 15 residues.